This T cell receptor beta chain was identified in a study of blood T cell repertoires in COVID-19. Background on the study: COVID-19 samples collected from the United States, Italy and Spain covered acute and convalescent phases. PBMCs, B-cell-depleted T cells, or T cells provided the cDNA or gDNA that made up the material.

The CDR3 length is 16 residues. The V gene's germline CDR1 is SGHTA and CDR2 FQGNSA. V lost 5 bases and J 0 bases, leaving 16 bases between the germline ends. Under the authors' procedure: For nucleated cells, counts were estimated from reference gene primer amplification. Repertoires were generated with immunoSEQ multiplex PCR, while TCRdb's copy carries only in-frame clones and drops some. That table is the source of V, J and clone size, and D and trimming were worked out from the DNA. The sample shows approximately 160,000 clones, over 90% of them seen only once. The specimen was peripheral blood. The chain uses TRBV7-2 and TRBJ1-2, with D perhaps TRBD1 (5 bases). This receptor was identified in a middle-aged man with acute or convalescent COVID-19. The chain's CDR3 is CASSNYQGTANYGYTF. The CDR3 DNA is TGTGCCAGCAGCAACTATCAGGGAACAGCTAACTATGGCTACACCTTC.